This T cell receptor beta chain was documented in a study of T cell clonotyping in hematopoietic cell transplantation. The protocol was immunoSEQ multiplex PCR, while the TCRdb copy is restricted to in-frame clones and leaves out a portion. The sample consists of around 12,000 clones, roughly 83% of them appearing once. This clone was counted between two and nine times. This receptor was obtained from a female patient between 40 and 50 years old who had an allogeneic stem cell transplant from a related donor, so T cells may come from the graft donor. Some clones in this sample may be carry-over from other donors' samples. Source: PBMCs, taken 100 days after allogeneic stem cell transplant.

The CDR3 nucleotides read TGTGCCAGCAGTTACAAGCGGGAGAGCCATGAGCAGTTCTTC. Encoded protein: CASSYKRESHEQFF. This chain joins TRBV6-5 and TRBJ2-1, with 8 bases lining up with TRBD2. Germline V gives CDR1 MNHEY, CDR2 SVGAGI. This CDR3 spans 14 amino acids. J gave up 8 bases and V 2 bases, and 5 bases lay outside the gene matches.